This is a list of T cell receptor beta chains from one sample in a study of T cell responses to AZD1222 COVID-19 vaccine. Here immunoSEQ multiplex PCR was the method, and the copy in TCRdb shows in-frame clones only, minus some. Among some 280,000 clones listed, around 93% were seen once. The specimen comprised peripheral blood, sampled 28 days after the second AZD1222 dose. Source of these receptors: an adult who received the AZD1222 COVID-19 vaccine. CDR3s include the opening cysteine and the closing phenylalanine or tryptophan. The D gene is left open where the match is weak. The size entry is marked missing in some rows and otherwise reads once, few, many or a size class.

J gene	V gene	D gene	clone size	CDR3 protein	CDR3 DNA
TRBJ1-1	TRBV7-9	NA	NA	CASSLGYGAGAEAFF	TGTGCCAGCAGCTTAGGTTACGGGGCGGGGGCTGAAGCTTTCTTT
TRBJ1-1	TRBV11-2	NA	NA	CASSSGYGPTEAFF	TGTGCCAGCAGCTCAGGGTACGGACCCACTGAAGCTTTCTTT
TRBJ2-7	TRBV19	NA	NA	CASSTAAAYEQYF	TGTGCCAGTAGTACCGCGGCCGCCTACGAGCAGTACTTC
TRBJ2-2	TRBV18	NA	NA	CASSPTGTGELFF	TGTGCCAGCTCACCAACGGGCACCGGGGAGCTGTTTTTT
TRBJ1-2	TRBV5-4	TRBD1	NA	CASSTPGTGNGYTF	TGTGCCAGCAGCACCCCCGGGACAGGGAATGGCTACACCTTC
TRBJ1-3	TRBV6-5	NA	NA	CASGRADSGNTIYF	TGTGCCAGCGGTAGGGCCGACTCTGGAAACACCATATATTTT
TRBJ1-4	TRBV6-5	NA	NA	CASRTVANEKLFF	TGTGCCAGCAGGACAGTAGCTAATGAAAAACTGTTTTTT
TRBJ2-1	TRBV24-1	NA	NA	CATSDAYTNNEQFF	TGTGCCACCAGTGATGCCTACACAAACAATGAGCAGTTCTTC
TRBJ1-2	TRBV5-6	NA	NA	CASSSFGPYGYTF	TGTGCCAGCAGCTCTTTTGGCCCCTATGGCTACACCTTC
TRBJ2-3	TRBV4-3	TRBD2	NA	CASSQEAGGPTSTDTQYF	TGCGCCAGCAGCCAAGAAGCGGGAGGCCCCACTAGCACAGATACGCAGTATTTT
TRBJ2-2	TRBV4-3	NA	NA	CASSQGRKNTGELFF	TGCGCCAGCAGCCAAGGACGGAAAAACACCGGGGAGCTGTTTTTT
TRBJ2-3	TRBV2	TRBD2	NA	CASSEGLAVSTDTQYF	TGTGCCAGCAGTGAAGGACTAGCGGTCAGCACAGATACGCAGTATTTT
TRBJ2-7	TRBV11-2	NA	NA	CASSSSSYEQYF	TGTGCCAGCAGTTCCTCCTCCTACGAGCAGTACTTC
TRBJ1-1	TRBV6-5	TRBD1	NA	CASRTGTTEAFF	TGTGCCAGCAGGACAGGGACCACTGAAGCTTTCTTT
TRBJ1-2	TRBV4-3	NA	NA	CASSQDRVGYGYTF	TGCGCCAGCAGCCAAGATCGGGTGGGCTATGGCTACACCTTC
TRBJ2-5	TRBV5-6	NA	NA	CASAQGQETQYF	TGTGCCAGCGCACAGGGACAAGAGACCCAGTACTTC
TRBJ2-7	TRBV10-3	NA	NA	CAISEGPNYEQYF	TGTGCCATCAGTGAGGGTCCGAACTACGAGCAGTACTTC
TRBJ1-1	TRBV29-1	TRBD1	once	CSAGGDRRDAEAFF	TGCAGCGCGGGGGGGGACAGAAGGGATGCTGAAGCTTTCTTT
TRBJ2-1	TRBV2	NA	NA	CASGYPGQQSSYNEQFF	TGTGCCAGCGGTTACCCTGGACAGCAGAGCTCCTACAATGAGCAGTTCTTC
TRBJ2-5	TRBV10-3	NA	NA	CAIRDSVDRETQYF	TGTGCCATCAGGGACAGCGTGGATAGAGAGACCCAGTACTTC
TRBJ2-7	TRBV5-1	TRBD1	NA	CASSAGQGGILEQYF	TGCGCCAGCAGCGCGGGACAGGGTGGGATATTGGAGCAGTACTTC
TRBJ2-7	TRBV19	TRBD2	NA	CASSPLPHSGALREQYF	TGTGCCAGTAGTCCACTCCCCCATAGCGGGGCACTGCGCGAGCAGTACTTC
TRBJ2-1	TRBV7-9	NA	NA	CASSPGAEGPSINEQFF	TGTGCCAGCAGCCCCGGGGCCGAGGGGCCGTCGATCAATGAGCAGTTCTTC
TRBJ2-2	TRBV20-1	NA	NA	CSARTGELFF	TGCAGTGCTAGAACCGGGGAGCTGTTTTTT
TRBJ1-5	TRBV2	TRBD1	NA	CASSEARTGQGGNQPQHF	TGTGCCAGCAGTGAAGCGAGGACGGGACAGGGTGGCAATCAGCCCCAGCATTTT
TRBJ2-7	TRBV28	NA	NA	CASTLGVTTSYEQYF	TGTGCCAGCACCCTAGGGGTTACTACCTCCTACGAGCAGTACTTC
TRBJ2-2	TRBV5-4	NA	NA	CASSLGGPQPGELFF	TGTGCCAGCAGCTTGGGGGGACCCCAACCCGGGGAGCTGTTTTTT
TRBJ2-2	TRBV30	NA	NA	CAWMRGNDGELFF	TGTGCCTGGATGAGGGGAAATGACGGGGAGCTGTTTTTT
TRBJ2-7	TRBV18	NA	NA	CASSPLRDSDEQYF	TGTGCCAGCTCACCCCTCCGGGACTCCGACGAGCAGTACTTC
TRBJ1-1	TRBV18	NA	NA	CASSPGTGVAIAFF	TGTGCCAGCTCACCGGGGACGGGGGTGGCAATAGCTTTCTTT
TRBJ1-1	TRBV19	NA	once	CASSIAGGYTEAFF	TGTGCCAGTAGCATCGCCGGCGGATACACTGAAGCTTTCTTT
TRBJ1-1	TRBV6-1	NA	once	CASSEAGTLNTEAFF	TGTGCCAGCAGTGAAGCAGGGACCTTGAACACTGAAGCTTTCTTT
TRBJ2-7	TRBV4-1	TRBD1	once	CASSQGQGESSYEQYF	TGCGCCAGCAGCCAAGGACAGGGGGAAAGCTCCTACGAGCAGTACTTC
TRBJ1-4	TRBV3-1/TRBV3-2	NA	NA	CASSQDRGATNEKLFF	TGTGCCAGCAGCCAAGATAGAGGAGCAACTAATGAAAAACTGTTTTTT
TRBJ1-6	TRBV30	NA	NA	CAWSSARQGISPLHF	TGTGCCTGGAGTTCGGCGCGGCAGGGAATTTCACCCCTCCACTTT
TRBJ1-5	TRBV29-1	NA	NA	CSVGGEPPYSNQPQHF	TGCAGCGTTGGGGGTGAACCACCCTATAGCAATCAGCCCCAGCATTTT
TRBJ2-3	TRBV4-1	TRBD2	NA	CASSKGPLAGGTSTDTQYF	TGCGCCAGCAGCAAAGGGCCCTTAGCGGGGGGAACTAGCACAGATACGCAGTATTTT
TRBJ1-6	TRBV5-5	NA	NA	CASRIERSLNSPLHF	TGTGCCAGCAGGATCGAACGCAGTCTTAATTCACCCCTCCACTTT
TRBJ1-1	TRBV10-3	NA	once	CAISEPGMNGDTEAFF	TGTGCCATCAGTGAGCCCGGAATGAATGGGGACACTGAAGCTTTCTTT
TRBJ2-3	TRBV29-1	TRBD2	NA	CSATSGKTDTQYF	TGCAGCGCGACTAGCGGGAAAACAGATACGCAGTATTTT
TRBJ1-4	TRBV25-1	NA	NA	CASSATGANEKLFF	TGTGCCAGCAGTGCGACAGGAGCCAATGAAAAACTGTTTTTT
TRBJ2-3	TRBV13	TRBD2	NA	CASSFPIERAGVKDTQYF	TGTGCCAGCAGCTTCCCCATCGAGAGAGCGGGAGTTAAAGATACGCAGTATTTT
TRBJ2-7	TRBV2	TRBD2	NA	CASSAAGAYEQYF	TGTGCCAGCAGTGCTGCGGGAGCCTACGAGCAGTACTTC
TRBJ2-7	TRBV7-9	NA	NA	CASSLSRGVTYEQYF	TGTGCCAGCAGCTTAAGCCGAGGGGTTACCTACGAGCAGTACTTC
TRBJ2-7	TRBV5-6	NA	NA	CASSVGSSSYEQYF	TGTGCCAGCAGTGTGGGGTCGAGCTCCTACGAGCAGTACTTC
TRBJ2-1	TRBV7-3	TRBD2	once	CASSRTSGGNEQFF	TGTGCCAGCAGCAGGACTAGCGGTGGGAATGAGCAGTTCTTC
TRBJ2-3	TRBV28	TRBD2	NA	CASSQGLAGFTDTQYF	TGTGCCAGCAGTCAAGGACTAGCGGGGTTCACAGATACGCAGTATTTT
TRBJ2-7	TRBV7-9	NA	NA	CASSSLRGDLYEQYF	TGTGCCAGCAGCTCCTTGAGGGGGGACCTATACGAGCAGTACTTC
TRBJ1-1	TRBV28	TRBD1	NA	CASKTGGTEAFF	TGTGCCAGCAAGACAGGGGGCACTGAAGCTTTCTTT
TRBJ2-7	TRBV6-2/TRBV6-3	NA	many	CASSYGGGTAYEQYF	TGTGCCAGCAGTTACGGGGGCGGGACAGCCTACGAGCAGTACTTC
TRBJ1-2	TRBV2	NA	NA	CASSGQDRGGYTF	TGTGCCAGCAGTGGGCAGGACCGGGGAGGCTACACCTTC